The 16 T cell receptor beta chains in this list originate from one sample, sequenced in a study of CD8 T cells in ankylosing spondylitis. TCRdb analysed the 5' RACE reads with MiXCR anew, one entry per CDR3 protein. The table shows 300,000 to 350,000 distinct CDR3 sequences, with around 20% occurring only once. Sequencing used blood, either unsorted or a sorted T cell fraction (not recorded which). These receptor sequences come from a female donor with ankylosing spondylitis or in good health (not recorded which).

The CDR3 sequence is CASSYGRAYEQYF. Here the CDR3 DNA reads TGTGCCAGCAGTTACGGCAGAGCCTACGAGCAGTACTTC. The chain employs TRBV6-2 or TRBV6-3 and TRBJ2-7; D is uncertain. Trimming stripped 2 bases from V and 2 bases from J, with 7 bases between. From germline, CDR1 is MNHEY and CDR2 SVGEGT. CDR3 length: 13 residues.

V and J are TRBV24-1 and TRBJ1-4; D is ambiguous. Germline lookup yields CDR1 KGHDR and CDR2 SFDVKD. The CDR3 has 15 residues. Between the trimmed V and J ends, which lost 5 bases and 8 bases, there was a span of 17 bases. This CDR3 is CATSGPTKGKEKLFF. For the CDR3, the DNA is TGTGCCACCAGTGGGCCGACCAAAGGGAAGGAAAAACTGTTTTTT.

This clonotype was recorded at least ten times. The chain has TRBV7-3 and TRBJ1-1; 7 bases are a match to TRBD1. CDR1 is SGHTA, CDR2 FQGTGA, per germline. The CDR3 spans 13 residues. V was pared by 5 bases and J by 7 bases, with 7 bases of the junction left unmatched. The CDR3 region has the DNA TGTGCCAGCAGCCTTCAGGGGGAAGGTGAAGCTTTCTTT. It is translated as CASSLQGEGEAFF. Full variable domain (missing parts from reference TRBV7-3 and TRBJ1-1): GAGVSQTPSNKVTEKGKYVELRCDPISGHTALYWYRQSLGQGPEFLIYFQGTGAADDSGLPNDRFFAVRPEGSVSTLKIQRTERGDSAVYLCASSLQGEGEAFFGQGTRLTVV.

This clonotype was picked up many times. The genes are TRBV12-5 and TRBJ2-7; TRBD1 aligns across 8 bases. CDR1 and CDR2 (germline): LGHNT, FRNRAP. This CDR3 is built from 16 residues. With 2 bases clipped from V and 0 bases from J, the junction kept 6 bases outside the gene matches. DNA of the CDR3: TGTGCTAGTGGTTTGCGAACAGGGGGAAGCTCCTACGAGCAGTACTTC. This encodes CASGLRTGGSSYEQYF.

The rearrangement uses TRBV30 and TRBJ2-3, with D perhaps given as TRBD1 or TRBD2 (5 bases each). The CDR3 runs 15 residues. V was shortened by 3 bases and J by 6 bases, with 19 bases between the two germline ends. Germline V gene data show CDR1 as GTSNPN and CDR2 as SVGIG (reference sequence). CDR3 sequence (DNA): TGTGCCTGGAGGGCTAAGAGGGGCCCACACGATACGCAGTATTTT. This sequence encodes CAWRAKRGPHDTQYF.

The chain carries TRBV28 and TRBJ2-6; D not resolved. Between the trimmed V and J ends, which lost 2 bases and 0 bases, there was a span of 14 bases. This CDR3 is 18 amino acids long. CDR1 is MDHEN, CDR2 SYDVKM, per germline. CDR3 sequence: CASSLGVQLFSGANVLTF. The DNA for the CDR3 is TGTGCCAGCAGTTTAGGGGTACAGCTGTTCTCTGGGGCCAACGTCCTGACTTTC.

This clonotype was seen many times. V and J are TRBV12-3 or TRBV12-4 and TRBJ2-5; TRBD1 aligns across 9 bases. V was pared by 3 bases and J by 5 bases, with 4 bases of the junction left unmatched. The CDR3 length is 14 residues. The CDR3 protein is CASSFPGQGETQYF. As DNA, the CDR3 is TGTGCCAGCAGTTTCCCGGGACAGGGTGAGACCCAGTACTTC.

This clonotype was recorded many times. The gene calls are TRBV7-2 and TRBJ1-3; D remains unclear. Deletions cut 2 bases from V and 4 bases from J, with 12 bases between. Germline V CDR1 and CDR2: SGHTA, FQGNSA. The CDR3 extends over 15 amino acids. For the CDR3, the DNA is TGTGCCAGCAGCTTAAATTCCGGGGTCGGAAACACCATATATTTT. Its protein product is CASSLNSGVGNTIYF.

The chain uses TRBV6-4 and TRBJ1-1; D is uncertain. V shed 4 bases and J shed 0 bases, with 6 bases lying between them. This CDR3 has 13 residues. The germline CDR1 and CDR2 sequences are MRHNA and SNTAGT. CDR3 DNA sequence: TGTGCCAGCAGTGTGGTCCTGAACACTGAAGCTTTCTTT. Residues: CASSVVLNTEAFF.

This chain links TRBV6-5 with TRBJ1-1; D is unclear. Germline V CDR1 and CDR2: MNHEY, SVGAGI. V lost 0 bases and J lost 5, with 7 bases in between. CDR3 size: 13 residues. This chain's CDR3 is CASSYSLQTEAFF. The CDR3 bases are TGTGCCAGCAGTTACTCGCTTCAGACTGAAGCTTTCTTT.

Many counts were recorded for this clonotype. The chain joins TRBV6-1 to TRBJ1-5, with D perhaps TRBD1 (5 bases). V was cut by 6 bases and J by 6 bases, with 12 bases left in between. The CDR3 loop spans 13 amino acids. Germline assignment: CDR1 MNHNS and CDR2 SASEGT. CDR3 DNA sequence: TGTGCCAGCAGCTCTCAGGGAGGTCAGCCCCAGCATTTT. Protein: CASSSQGGQPQHF.

This clonotype was observed a few times. The gene calls are TRBV20-1 and TRBJ2-2; 7 nucleotides line up with TRBD1. CDR1 and CDR2 from the germline V gene are DFQATT and SNEGSKA (reference sequence). The V and J ends lost 3 bases and 4 bases, in that order; junction bases with no gene match: 2. There are 13 residues in the CDR3. The CDR3 DNA sequence: TGCAGTGCTAGCCGGGACAGCACCGGGGAGCTGTTTTTT. Translating it yields CSASRDSTGELFF.

There are a few counts of this clonotype. This chain uses TRBV5-5 with TRBJ2-5; 9 bases match TRBD1. Per germline, CDR1 SGHKS and CDR2 YYEKEE (reference sequence). The CDR3 spans 17 residues. After removal of 0 bases from V and 5 bases from J, the junction contained 11 bases not matched to a gene. CDR3 in amino acids: CASSLGHRGQGTETQYF. CDR3 DNA: TGTGCCAGCAGCTTGGGACACCGGGGACAGGGCACGGAGACCCAGTACTTC.

As concerns this clonotype: A junction end diverges from the germline sequence, so it may reflect a read error. The rearrangement joins TRBV20-1 to TRBJ2-7; no definite D call. CDR3 length equals 15 residues. Per germline, CDR1 DFQATT and CDR2 SNEGSKA (reference sequence). CDR3 DNA: TGCAGTGCTAGAGATCCGTCCCCCAGAGCCTACGAGGAGTACTTC. It yields the protein CSARDPSPRAYEEYF.

This clonotype was recorded many times. The rearrangement links TRBV24-1 to TRBJ2-1; 7 positions agree with TRBD2. The CDR3 has 12 residues. With V trimmed by 3 bases and J by 16 bases, 8 bases remained unmatched. Germline loops: CDR1 KGHDR, CDR2 SFDVKD. CDR3 in amino acids: CATSDRETSFFF. As DNA, the CDR3 is TGTGCCACCAGTGATAGGGAGACTAGCTTCTTCTTC.

The chain carries TRBV3-1 and TRBJ2-7; TRBD1 is a possible D gene (5 bases). Looked up from germline, CDR1 is LGHDT and CDR2 is YNNKEL (reference sequence). The CDR3 contains 14 residues. V dropped 4 bases and J dropped 0 bases, with 10 bases sitting between them. The CDR3 DNA reads as TGTGCCAGCAGCCGTCCAGGGTACTCCTACGAGCAGTACTTC. Translating gives CASSRPGYSYEQYF.